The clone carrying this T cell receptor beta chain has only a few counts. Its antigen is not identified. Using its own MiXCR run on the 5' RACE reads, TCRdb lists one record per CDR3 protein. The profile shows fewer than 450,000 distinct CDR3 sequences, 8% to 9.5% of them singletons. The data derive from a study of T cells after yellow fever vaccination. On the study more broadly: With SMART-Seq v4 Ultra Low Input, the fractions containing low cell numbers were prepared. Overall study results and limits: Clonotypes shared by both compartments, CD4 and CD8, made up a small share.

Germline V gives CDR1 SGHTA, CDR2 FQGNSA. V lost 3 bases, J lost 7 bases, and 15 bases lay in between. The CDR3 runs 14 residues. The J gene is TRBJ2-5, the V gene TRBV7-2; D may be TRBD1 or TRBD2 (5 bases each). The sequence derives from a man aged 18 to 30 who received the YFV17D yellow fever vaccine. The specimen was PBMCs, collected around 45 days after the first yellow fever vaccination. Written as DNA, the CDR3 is TGTGCCAGCAGCTTGGGGGTTGGGGACGGGACCCAGTACTTC. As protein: CASSLGVGDGTQYF.